Listed below are T cell receptor beta chains from one sample, sequenced in a study of blood T cells in healthy people across ages. TCRdb processed the 5' RACE reads anew with MiXCR; each CDR3 protein has one entry. The table includes about 580,000 distinct CDR3 sequences, about 45% detected once. Sequenced input: blood. These receptors all come from an elderly man in good health. Each CDR3 is given with its conserved first and last residue. D genes are given only for firm matches. Some rows have no size entry. The others give once, few or many, or a class for an expanded clone.

cdr3_nt,cdr3_aa,d_call,j_call,clone_size,v_call
TGTGCCAGCAGTTACCTGTCGCGGGGCCCGGTTGGCGCAGATACGCAGTATTTT,CASSYLSRGPVGADTQYF,.,TRBJ2-3,.,TRBV6-5
TGTGCCAGCAGCAGGGGGGACCCAACTAATGAAAAACTGTTTTTT,CASSRGDPTNEKLFF,.,TRBJ1-4,many,TRBV7-9
TGCAGTGCTAGTAGCAGCCTAGGCAATGAGCAGTTCTTC,CSASSSLGNEQFF,.,TRBJ2-1,.,TRBV20-1
TGTGCCAGCAGCTTAGTTAGCGGGGGCCGAGAGACCCAGTACTTC,CASSLVSGGRETQYF,TRBD2,TRBJ2-5,.,TRBV7-2
TGCGCCAGCAGCCAAGAATATGAGGAACAAGCCTACGAGCAGTACTTC,CASSQEYEEQAYEQYF,.,TRBJ2-7,.,TRBV4-3
TGTGCCACCACCAAGGGACTAGCGGTATCCTCCTACAATGAGCAGTTCTTC,CATTKGLAVSSYNEQFF,TRBD2,TRBJ2-1,.,TRBV15
TGTGCCAGCAGATGGGGACAGGGGTTAAATCAGCCCCAGCATTTT,CASRWGQGLNQPQHF,TRBD1,TRBJ1-5,many,TRBV6-6
TGCAGTGCCCCCCTCCCAGAGCCAGGGGTGGATGAGCAGTACTTC,CSAPLPEPGVDEQYF,.,TRBJ2-5,.,TRBV20-1
TGCGCCAGCAGAGAAGCGATAACGACAGGGAGTACGCACGGCTACACCTTC,CASREAITTGSTHGYTF,TRBD1,TRBJ1-2,.,TRBV5-1
TGTGCCAGCAGCCTGGACAGGGTTGGTCAGCCCCAGCATTTT,CASSLDRVGQPQHF,TRBD1,TRBJ1-5,.,TRBV7-2
TGTGCCAGCAGTTACCTAAGCGGGCCCACAGATACGCAGTATTTT,CASSYLSGPTDTQYF,.,TRBJ2-3,.,TRBV6-2/TRBV6-3
TGTGCCAGCAGCTTAGCACAGGACACCTCACCCCTCCACTTT,CASSLAQDTSPLHF,.,TRBJ1-6,.,TRBV7-6
TGTGCCAGCAGCTTCACAGGGATCGAAGCTTTCTTT,CASSFTGIEAFF,.,TRBJ1-1,.,TRBV7-2
TGCAGTGCTAGAAATAGGCCTAGCCCTAGCACAGATACGCAGTATTTT,CSARNRPSPSTDTQYF,.,TRBJ2-3,.,TRBV20-1
TGTGCCAGCAGTCCCGATTGGGGGGGGGCGAGCACAGATACGCAGTATTTT,CASSPDWGGASTDTQYF,.,TRBJ2-3,.,TRBV6-5
TGTGCCAGCAGGGGTTTTGGCTACACCTTC,CASRGFGYTF,.,TRBJ1-2,.,TRBV2
TGTGCCAGCAGTCCCCAAGGATATGGGGCAGATACGCAGTATTTT,CASSPQGYGADTQYF,.,TRBJ2-3,.,TRBV27
TGTGCCAGCTCAGGGTACACCTACGAGCAGTACTTC,CASSGYTYEQYF,.,TRBJ2-7,.,TRBV6-1
TGCAGCGTTGGGACAGGCTCAACTAATGAAAAACTGTTTTTT,CSVGTGSTNEKLFF,TRBD1,TRBJ1-4,.,TRBV29-1
TGTGCCAGGAGCTTACGTGCCCCTCGGGAGACCCAGTACTTC,CARSLRAPRETQYF,.,TRBJ2-5,.,TRBV7-2
TGTGCCAGTTCCGGGACACGACTTGAAAAACTGTTTTTT,CASSGTRLEKLFF,.,TRBJ1-4,.,TRBV19
TGCAGTGCTAGAGGAGGCAGGGGTGCTGGAAACACCATATATTTT,CSARGGRGAGNTIYF,.,TRBJ1-3,.,TRBV20-1
TGTGCCAGCAGCCGGAGCGGGACCTCCTACAATGAGCAGTACTTC,CASSRSGTSYNEQYF,TRBD2,TRBJ2-7,once,TRBV7-9
TGTGCCAGCAGCTTTTACCGGGGCCCAGGGACTAGTGGACTCTACGAGCAGTACTTC,CASSFYRGPGTSGLYEQYF,TRBD2,TRBJ2-7,.,TRBV11-2
TGTGCCAGCAGCCAAGGTGGAACAGCGGAGGATTTCTGGGGGACCCAGTACTTC,CASSQGGTAEDFWGTQYF,.,TRBJ2-5,.,TRBV14
TGTGCCAGCGCAAAGGGGGGTGGGGATGAGCAGTACTTC,CASAKGGGDEQYF,.,TRBJ2-7,few,TRBV27
TGTGCCAGCAGCTTGGGTCGCCTACCGTCCAATGAGCAGTTCTTC,CASSLGRLPSNEQFF,.,TRBJ2-1,.,TRBV11-1
TGTGCCAGCGGCTTAGGGGGGACTAGCGGGGATACGCAGTATTTT,CASGLGGTSGDTQYF,TRBD2,TRBJ2-3,.,TRBV7-2
TGTGCCAGCAGCACGAACACTGAAGCTTTCTTT,CASSTNTEAFF,.,TRBJ1-1,many,TRBV6-5
TGTGCCAGCAGTGAACGACGGTACCAAGAGACCCAGTACTTC,CASSERRYQETQYF,.,TRBJ2-5,.,TRBV2
TGTGCCAGCAAAGTTAGCGGGAACACAGATACGCAGTATTTT,CASKVSGNTDTQYF,TRBD2,TRBJ2-3,few,TRBV2
TGTGCCAGCAGTGAAGGTCCCAGACTCTACGAGCAGTACTTC,CASSEGPRLYEQYF,.,TRBJ2-7,few,TRBV2
TGCAGTGCTAGGTCCCGGGGGGACCAAGAGGCCCCCGTCAATGAGCAGTTCTTC,CSARSRGDQEAPVNEQFF,TRBD2,TRBJ2-1,.,TRBV20-1
TGTGCCAGCAGTGTTGACAGGGTGTACGAGCAGTACTTC,CASSVDRVYEQYF,TRBD1,TRBJ2-7,few,TRBV28
TGTGCCAGCAGCAACAGACAGGGACCTCGGCAGCCCCAGCATTTT,CASSNRQGPRQPQHF,.,TRBJ1-5,.,TRBV21-1
TGTGCCAGCAGAATAGAAAGAGGGGCAACTAATGAAAAACTGTTTTTT,CASRIERGATNEKLFF,.,TRBJ1-4,.,TRBV12-3/TRBV12-4
TGCAGTGCGGAGACTAGCGGGTTTAACACAGATACGCAGTATTTT,CSAETSGFNTDTQYF,TRBD2,TRBJ2-3,.,TRBV20-1
TGTGCCAGCAGCACAGGGGGGACAGGGTTGTACTGTGGCTACACCTTC,CASSTGGTGLYCGYTF,TRBD1,TRBJ1-2,.,TRBV5-6
TGTGCCAGCAGTGATTTCGGGGTTTCAGGTCGTGAGCAGTTCTTC,CASSDFGVSGREQFF,.,TRBJ2-1,few,TRBV2
TGCAGTGCTGTCTTGCAGCAGGGTTATGAGGATGAGCAGTTCTTC,CSAVLQQGYEDEQFF,.,TRBJ2-1,.,TRBV20-1
TGTGCCAGCAGCCACCCGGGGACAGAGAACACCTTC,CASSHPGTENTF,TRBD1,TRBJ1-2,.,TRBV7-2
TGCAGTGCTAGAGCTGGGGCGGGGGACGGGACCCAGTACTTC,CSARAGAGDGTQYF,TRBD2,TRBJ2-5,.,TRBV20-1
TGTGCCAGCAGCCCAAGGCCCCCGGGGAAACTACGGGGTTCACCCCTCCACTTT,CASSPRPPGKLRGSPLHF,.,TRBJ1-6,few,TRBV7-6
TGCGCCAGCAGCCAAGATTACAGGGGCGGCGAGCAGTACTTC,CASSQDYRGGEQYF,TRBD1,TRBJ2-7,many,TRBV4-3
TGTGCCAGCAGCTCCCGGGACAGCCACAATGAGCAGTTCTTC,CASSSRDSHNEQFF,TRBD1,TRBJ2-1,.,TRBV7-2
TGTGCCAGCAGTTACGACGGCAGGGGAGTAGAAGAGACCCAGTACTTC,CASSYDGRGVEETQYF,.,TRBJ2-5,few,TRBV6-2/TRBV6-3
TGTGCCAGCAGCCCCAGGGGGACAAACACCGGGGAGCTGTTTTTT,CASSPRGTNTGELFF,TRBD1,TRBJ2-2,few,TRBV11-2
TGTGCCAGCAGCCCCCGCCCGGGACAGGGTAGGGAGACCCAGTACTTC,CASSPRPGQGRETQYF,TRBD1,TRBJ2-5,.,TRBV7-8
TGTGCCAGCAGCTTAGCGAGGGCAGGGGAGAGGGAGACCCAGTACTTC,CASSLARAGERETQYF,.,TRBJ2-5,few,TRBV7-2
TGCAGTGCTAGAGACGACCCCTACAATGAGCAGTTCTTC,CSARDDPYNEQFF,.,TRBJ2-1,.,TRBV20-1
TGTGCCACCAGCAGAGGTGAAAGTCGAGAGACCCAGTACTTC,CATSRGESRETQYF,.,TRBJ2-5,few,TRBV15
TGCAGCGTTGGGGGTACTAGCGGGACTTACAATGAGCAGTTCTTC,CSVGGTSGTYNEQFF,TRBD2,TRBJ2-1,few,TRBV29-1
TGTGCCAGCAGTTATGGGCGGGAGGGTGTCAATGAGCAGTTCTTC,CASSYGREGVNEQFF,TRBD2,TRBJ2-1,.,TRBV6-5
TGCGCCAGCAGCTTGGTGTGGGATGACACTGAAGCTTTCTTT,CASSLVWDDTEAFF,.,TRBJ1-1,once,TRBV5-1
TGCAGTGCTAGAGATCAGAGACAGGTCGACGAGCAGTACTTC,CSARDQRQVDEQYF,.,TRBJ2-7,.,TRBV20-1
TGCGCCAGCGGCAAGGGGGTACAAGAGACCCAGTACTTC,CASGKGVQETQYF,.,TRBJ2-5,.,TRBV4-1
TGTGCCAGCAGCATCGGGACGGCGCGCGCTCCGGATGGCTACACCTTC,CASSIGTARAPDGYTF,.,TRBJ1-2,.,TRBV28
TGCAGCGTTGAAGATCTCGGGGACTGGGACAATGAGCAGTTCTTC,CSVEDLGDWDNEQFF,.,TRBJ2-1,once,TRBV29-1
TGTGCCAGCGTCGTGGCGAACACTGAAGCTTTCTTT,CASVVANTEAFF,.,TRBJ1-1,many,TRBV6-6